These 25 T cell receptor beta chains came from one sample sequenced in a study of cytomegalovirus exposure and HLA in healthy donors. Clones were sequenced by immunoSEQ multiplex PCR, and TCRdb holds only the in-frame ones, with some missing. The table includes about 150,000 clones, over 90% detected once. Sequencing used PBMCs. The receptors were gathered from a man aged 18 to 35 in good health and CMV-seropositive.

The CDR3 DNA sequence: TGTGCCAGCAGTCGATCTACAGATGAAGCTTTCTTT. Translated, it gives CASSRSTDEAFF. The chain employs TRBV13 and TRBJ1-1, with D unresolved. Germline loops: CDR1 PRHDT, CDR2 FYEKMQ (reference sequence). The CDR3 sequence is 12 residues long. The V end lost 6 bases, the J end lost 7 bases, and 12 bases lay between the germline ends. Variable domain in full (rest from reference TRBV13 and TRBJ1-1): AAGVIQSPRHLIKEKRETATLKCYPIPRHDTVYWYQQGPGQDPQFLISFYEKMQSDKGSIPDRFSAQQFSDYHSELNMSSLELGDSALYFCASSRSTDEAFFGQGTRLTVV.

CDR3 nucleotides: TGTGCCAGCTCACCGTTCGCGGGAGGGGCAGATACGCAGTATTTT. Protein product: CASSPFAGGADTQYF. The V call is TRBV18, the J call TRBJ2-3; 9 nucleotides line up with TRBD2. This CDR3 spans 15 amino acids. Germline V gives CDR1 KGHSH, CDR2 LQKENI. Unmatched junction bases numbered 5, after V lost 3 bases and J lost 4 bases. Combining the CDR3 with reference TRBV18 and TRBJ2-3 gives the whole variable domain NAGVMQNPRHLVRRRGQEARLRCSPMKGHSHVYWYRQLPEEGLKFMVYLQKENIIDESGMPKERFSAEFPKEGPSILRIQQVVRGDSAAYFCASSPFAGGADTQYFGPGTRLTVL.

In DNA, the CDR3 is TGTGCCAGCCGCCGGGACAGAGGAACAGATACGCAGTATTTT. Protein: CASRRDRGTDTQYF. V and J are TRBV2 and TRBJ2-3; 7 bases map to TRBD1. This CDR3 spans 14 amino acids. Trimming removed 8 bases from V and 3 bases from J; junction bases left unmatched: 8. Germline CDR1 and CDR2: SNHLY and FYNNEI.

V usage is TRBV2 and J usage is TRBJ2-2; no clear D. The germline CDR1 and CDR2 sequences are SNHLY and FYNNEI. The ends were cut back, 4 bases at V and 0 bases at J, with 6 bases in the middle. The CDR3 runs to 14 residues. CDR3 amino acids: CASSGVSNTGELFF. In DNA, the CDR3 is TGTGCCAGCAGTGGAGTTTCGAACACCGGGGAGCTGTTTTTT.

The chain has TRBV5-1 and TRBJ1-6, with 8 nucleotides matching TRBD1. Germline V lookup: CDR1 SGHRS, CDR2 YFSETQ. This CDR3 has 14 residues. V dropped 4 bases and J dropped 7; count of bases not matched to a gene: 4. The CDR3 DNA follows: TGCGCCAGCAGCCCCCGGGACAGGAATTCACCCCTCCACTTT. This codes for CASSPRDRNSPLHF.

The chain combines TRBV7-7 with TRBJ2-5, with 10 bases aligning to TRBD1. V shed 5 bases, J shed 5 bases, and the junction held 8 bases outside the gene matches. The CDR3 loop spans 15 amino acids. In germline, CDR1 is SSHAT, CDR2 FNYEAQ (reference sequence). CDR3 in DNA: TGTGCCAGCAGCCCTCGGACAGGGGGATTGGAGACCCAGTACTTC. Protein product: CASSPRTGGLETQYF.

This chain joins TRBV29-1 and TRBJ2-3; 13 bases line up with TRBD2. Germline-derived CDR1 and CDR2 are SQVTM and ANQGSEA. Germline trimming cut 6 bases from V and 4 bases from J; bases unmatched to any gene: 4. CDR3 length equals 14 residues. This chain's CDR3 is CSVRTSGSADTQYF. Here the CDR3 DNA reads TGCAGCGTGCGGACTAGCGGGAGCGCAGATACGCAGTATTTT.

V usage is TRBV2 and J usage is TRBJ2-7, with 7 bases identical to TRBD1. V lost 6 bases to trimming and J lost 0 bases; unmatched junction nucleotides: 5. Germline V gene data show CDR1 as SNHLY and CDR2 as FYNNEI. The CDR3 loop spans 14 amino acids. In nucleotides, the CDR3 is TGTGCCAGCAGCCTTAGGGACAGCTCCTACGAGCAGTACTTC. It specifies CASSLRDSSYEQYF.

The V and J genes are TRBV28 and TRBJ2-1; D is possibly TRBD2 (6 bases). The CDR3 runs 16 residues. Germline values: CDR1 MDHEN, CDR2 SYDVKM. V dropped 6 bases and J dropped 0 bases, with 15 bases sitting between them. In DNA form, the CDR3 reads TGTGCCAGCAGCAGCTTAGCGGATAGCTCCTACAATGAGCAGTTCTTC. This encodes CASSSLADSSYNEQFF.

The rearrangement joins TRBV19 to TRBJ2-3; possible D gene TRBD2, 5 bases. Germline V gene lookup returns CDR1 LNHDA and CDR2 SQIVND (reference sequence). The length of the CDR3 is 15 residues. V lost 6 bases, J lost 0 bases, and 13 bases lay in between. The CDR3 DNA reads as TGTGCCAGTAGGGCGAGGGCATCTAGCACAGATACGCAGTATTTT. Protein sequence: CASRARASSTDTQYF.

This chain links TRBV6-5 with TRBJ1-6; 8 bases line up with TRBD1. Germline assignment: CDR1 MNHEY and CDR2 SVGAGI. J lost 8 bases, V lost 2 bases, and 5 bases had no gene match. The CDR3 consists of 15 residues. CDR3 DNA: TGTGCCAGCAGTTACCTGGACAGGGCGGATTCACCCCTCCACTTT. Encoded protein: CASSYLDRADSPLHF.

This clone has a single count. The rearrangement joins TRBV5-1 to TRBJ1-1; 11 nucleotides agree with TRBD1. The germline gives CDR1 SGHRS, CDR2 YFSETQ. J gave up 6 bases and V 3 bases, and 1 base lay outside the gene matches. This CDR3 has 13 residues. CDR3 sequence reads: CASSSGQGAEAFF. DNA for the CDR3: TGCGCCAGCAGCTCGGGACAGGGGGCTGAAGCTTTCTTT.

This chain joins TRBV13 and TRBJ2-7; 10 bases align to TRBD1. V shed 3 bases and J 6 bases; nucleotides not matched to a gene: 14. The CDR3 covers 17 residues. The V gene's germline CDR1 is PRHDT and CDR2 FYEKMQ (reference sequence). CDR3 in amino acids: CASSFRATGGFVSEQYF. Written as DNA, the CDR3 is TGTGCCAGCAGCTTTCGGGCGACAGGGGGCTTTGTCTCCGAGCAGTACTTC.

This clone was seen once. This sample also contains other DNA sequences that code for the same CDR3. V gene TRBV5-1 combines with J gene TRBJ2-5; D is possibly TRBD2 (5 bases). The germline V gene encodes CDR1 SGHRS and CDR2 YFSETQ. The V and J ends lost 0 bases and 0 bases respectively, with 6 bases between them. The CDR3 is 14 amino acids. The CDR3 nucleotides are TGCGCCAGCAGCTTGGCGGGGTACCAAGAGACCCAGTACTTC. Amino acid sequence: CASSLAGYQETQYF.

This clone has a single count. This chain connects TRBV6-6 to TRBJ2-7; tentatively, D is TRBD1 (6 bases). The germline V gene encodes CDR1 MNHNY and CDR2 SVGAGI (reference sequence). The CDR3 length is 12 residues. V lost 5 bases, J lost 7 bases, and 12 bases lay in between. CDR3 sequence reads: CASSSTGLEQYF. DNA of the CDR3: TGTGCCAGCAGTAGCACAGGGCTTGAGCAGTACTTC.

The J gene is TRBJ1-4, the V gene TRBV15; TRBD1 aligns across 10 bases. V gave up 5 bases and J gave up 7 bases; unmatched junction bases: 7. The CDR3 is made up of 15 amino acids. The germline CDR1 and CDR2 sequences are LNHNV and YYDKDF (reference sequence). The CDR3 loop reads CATSSRDRGREKLFF. CDR3 DNA sequence: TGTGCCACCAGCTCACGGGACAGGGGACGTGAAAAACTGTTTTTT. Combining the CDR3 with reference TRBV15 and TRBJ1-4 gives the whole variable domain DAMVIQNPRYQVTQFGKPVTLSCSQTLNHNVMYWYQQKSSQAPKLLFHYYDKDFNNEADTPDNFQSRRPNTSFCFLDIRSPGLGDTAMYLCATSSRDRGREKLFFGSGTQLSVL.

The rearrangement joins TRBV5-1 to TRBJ2-5, with D possibly matching TRBD2 (6 bases). CDR3 length equals 14 residues. Deletions cut 0 bases from V and 5 bases from J, with 11 bases between. The germline V gene has CDR1 SGHRS and CDR2 YFSETQ. The CDR3 here is CASSLVGSGETQYF. The CDR3 coding sequence is TGCGCCAGCAGCTTGGTAGGCAGCGGGGAGACCCAGTACTTC.

This clone was seen once. The CDR3: CASSLGSGGVKFF. In DNA form, the CDR3 reads TGTGCCAGCAGTTTAGGGTCGGGAGGGGTGAAGTTCTTC. The chain combines TRBV28 with TRBJ2-1; 8 positions agree with TRBD2. After removal of 2 bases from V and 14 bases from J, the junction contained 8 bases not matched to a gene. The length of the CDR3 is 13 residues. Germline V gene sequence: CDR1 MDHEN, CDR2 SYDVKM.

The chain uses TRBV4-2 and TRBJ2-2; D possibly corresponds to TRBD1 (5 bases). The CDR3 runs 13 residues. Trimming left V 6 bases short and J 5 bases short, with 10 bases between. Germline CDR1 and CDR2: LGHNA and YNFKEQ. CDR3 sequence (DNA): TGTGCCAGCAGGACAGTTTCTACCGGGGAGCTGTTTTTT. Translated: CASRTVSTGELFF.

V gene TRBV19 combines with J gene TRBJ2-1; 15 nucleotides agree with TRBD2. CDR1 is LNHDA, CDR2 SQIVND, per germline (reference sequence). V was clipped by 0 bases and J by 15 bases; unmatched bases: 9. CDR3 length equals 16 residues. CDR3 sequence (DNA): TGTGCCAGTAGTATAGATCATGGGACTAGCGGGAGGCAACGGTTCTTC. Protein product: CASSIDHGTSGRQRFF.

This chain joins TRBV15 and TRBJ2-7, with TRBD2 as a possible D gene (6 bases). Germline loops: CDR1 LNHNV, CDR2 YYDKDF (reference sequence). The germline V and J ends were trimmed by 1 base and 4 bases, with 20 bases remaining between them. The CDR3 sequence is 17 residues long. CDR3 sequence reads: CATSRAPPGAIGYEQYF. CDR3 nucleotides: TGTGCCACCAGCAGAGCCCCGCCGGGAGCGATAGGGTACGAGCAGTACTTC.

The chain recombines TRBV27 with TRBJ2-1, with 8 bases matching TRBD2. The CDR3 is 16 residues long. V shed 5 bases and J 1 base; nucleotides not matched to a gene: 7. Looked up from germline, CDR1 is MNHEY and CDR2 is SMNVEV (reference sequence). The CDR3 DNA reads TGTGCCAGCAGTATATTTAGCGGGGTTTCCTACAATGAGCAGTTCTTC. This translates into CASSIFSGVSYNEQFF.

This chain uses TRBV4-1 with TRBJ2-5; 10 bases agree with TRBD2. The V and J ends lost 1 base and 0 bases, in that order; junction bases with no gene match: 5. This CDR3 contains 17 residues. Germline lookup yields CDR1 MGHRA and CDR2 YSYEKL. This CDR3 reads CASSQGLAGLYQETQYF. The CDR3 region has the DNA TGCGCCAGCAGCCAAGGACTAGCGGGCCTGTACCAAGAGACCCAGTACTTC.

The chain employs TRBV5-6 and TRBJ2-5, with a tentative D call TRBD2 (6 bases). The CDR3 contains 16 residues. Germline-derived CDR1 and CDR2 are SGHDT and YYEEEE. Deletions cut 1 base from V and 1 base from J, with 14 bases between. In DNA, the CDR3 is TGTGCCAGCAGCTTGAGCTCGGAGGGGACCCAAGAGACCCAGTACTTC. It translates to CASSLSSEGTQETQYF.

The rearrangement joins TRBV18 to TRBJ2-7, with 10 bases matching TRBD2. With V trimmed by 1 base and J by 7 bases, 4 bases remained unmatched. The CDR3 loop spans 14 amino acids. Germline V CDR1 and CDR2: KGHSH, LQKENI. The CDR3 DNA reads TGTGCCAGCTCACCACTAGCGGGAGGTGGTGAGCAGTACTTC. Encoded protein: CASSPLAGGGEQYF.